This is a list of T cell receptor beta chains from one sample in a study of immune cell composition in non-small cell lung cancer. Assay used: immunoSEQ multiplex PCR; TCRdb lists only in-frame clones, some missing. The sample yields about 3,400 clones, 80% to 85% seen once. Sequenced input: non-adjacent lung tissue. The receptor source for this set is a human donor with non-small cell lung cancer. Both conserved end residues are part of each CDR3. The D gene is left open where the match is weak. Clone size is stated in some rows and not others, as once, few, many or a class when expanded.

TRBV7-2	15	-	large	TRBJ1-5	TGTGCCAGCAGCCCTATTGTGGGCTCCACCCAGCCCCAGCATTTT	CASSPIVGSTQPQHF
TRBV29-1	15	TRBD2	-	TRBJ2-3	TGCAGCGTTGAGGGACTAGCGGGAGCCAGAGATACGCAGTATTTT	CSVEGLAGARDTQYF
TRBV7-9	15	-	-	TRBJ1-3	TGTGCCAGCAGCTTAGACGCGGGGTCCGGAAACACCATATATTTT	CASSLDAGSGNTIYF
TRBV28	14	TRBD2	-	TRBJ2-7	TGTGCCAGCAACGTAGCGGGAGGGACCTACGAGCAGTACTTC	CASNVAGGTYEQYF
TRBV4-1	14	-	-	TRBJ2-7	TGCGCCAGCAGCCAAATCTTCTCTCCAGGGGAGCAGTACTTC	CASSQIFSPGEQYF
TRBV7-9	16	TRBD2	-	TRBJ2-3	TGTGCCAGCAGCTTGAGGTCTAGCGGGATCTCAGATACGCAGTATTTT	CASSLRSSGISDTQYF
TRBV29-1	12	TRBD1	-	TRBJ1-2	TGCAGCGTTGCGGCCCGACAGGGGCGCTACACCTTC	CSVAARQGRYTF
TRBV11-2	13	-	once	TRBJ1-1	TGTGCCAGCAGCCAACAGGGGAACACTGAAGCTTTCTTT	CASSQQGNTEAFF
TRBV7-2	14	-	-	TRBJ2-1	TGTGCCAGCAGCAGGGAGCTGTTTAACAATGAGCAGTTCTTC	CASSRELFNNEQFF
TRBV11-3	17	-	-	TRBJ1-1	TGTGCCAGCAGCCTTGGGGGCACGGGGGGAAAGAACACTGAAGCTTTCTTT	CASSLGGTGGKNTEAFF
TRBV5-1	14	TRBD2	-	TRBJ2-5	TGCGCCACCCGGCCGGGACTAGCGGGAGAGACCCAGTACTTC	CATRPGLAGETQYF
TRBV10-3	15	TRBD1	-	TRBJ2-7	TGTGCCATCAGTGAGTCGATGGACAGGGGCCACGAGCAGTACTTC	CAISESMDRGHEQYF
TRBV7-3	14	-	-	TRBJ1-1	TGTGCCAGCAGCTTAGGACAGACGAACACTGAAGCTTTCTTT	CASSLGQTNTEAFF
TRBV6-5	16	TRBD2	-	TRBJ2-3	TGTGCCAGCAGTTACTGGCTAGCGGGCTCCACAGATACGCAGTATTTT	CASSYWLAGSTDTQYF
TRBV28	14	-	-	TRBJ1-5	TGTGCCAGCGCGGCAGGGGCTAGCAATCAGCCCCAGCATTTT	CASAAGASNQPQHF
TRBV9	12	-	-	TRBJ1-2	TGTGCCAGCAGCGTCGGTGCGAATGGCTACACCTTC	CASSVGANGYTF
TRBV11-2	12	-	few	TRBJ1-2	TGTGCCAGCAGTCACGAGAGGGCTGGCTACACCTTC	CASSHERAGYTF
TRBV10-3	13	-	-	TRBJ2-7	TGTGCCATCAGTGCATACAGCTCCTACGAGCAGTACTTC	CAISAYSSYEQYF
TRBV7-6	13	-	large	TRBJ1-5	TGTGCCAGCAGCCCGGAGGAGGCTCAGCCCCAGCATTTT	CASSPEEAQPQHF
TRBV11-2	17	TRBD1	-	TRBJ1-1	TGTGCCAGCAGCTTTGACAGGGAGAGTATTAGTTGGACTGAAGCTTTCTTT	CASSFDRESISWTEAFF
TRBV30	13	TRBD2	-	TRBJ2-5	TGTGCCTGGAGTGTAGCGGGAGGGCCGGTCTTTTACTTC	CAWSVAGGPVFYF
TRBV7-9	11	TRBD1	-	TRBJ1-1	TGTGCCAGCAGCTTGGACAGGGAAGCTTTCTTT	CASSLDREAFF
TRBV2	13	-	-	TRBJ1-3	TGTGCCAGCAGTGCAGGGGACGGAAACACCATATATTTT	CASSAGDGNTIYF
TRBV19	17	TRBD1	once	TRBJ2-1	TGTGCCAGTAGTATGGGGCAGGACAGGGCGGCCTACAATGAGCAGTTCTTC	CASSMGQDRAAYNEQFF
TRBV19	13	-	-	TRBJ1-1	TGTGCCAGTAGTATAGGGCAGGGAAATGAAGCTTTCTTT	CASSIGQGNEAFF
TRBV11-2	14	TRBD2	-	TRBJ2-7	TGTGCCAGCAGCCTGGGGGGGAGTAGCTACGAGCAGTACTTC	CASSLGGSSYEQYF
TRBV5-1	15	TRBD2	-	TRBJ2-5	TGCGCCAGCAGCCAATTAGCGGGAGGGGGAGAGACCCAGTACTTC	CASSQLAGGGETQYF